These 10 T cell receptor beta chains came from one sample sequenced in a study of shared clonotypes between healthy human individuals. Sequencing was performed with immunoSEQ multiplex PCR; in TCRdb, only in-frame clones are kept and a portion is missing. The table records millions of clones, more than 80% of them present only once. The sequenced sample consisted of naive CD4+ T cells sorted from blood. Subset meaning: CD45RA+ positively selected. Every receptor here comes from a man aged 18 to 35 in good health.

The chain recombines TRBV7-2 with TRBJ2-7; D gene ambiguous. The V gene's germline CDR1 is SGHTA and CDR2 FQGNSA. The CDR3 loop spans 15 amino acids. V was clipped by 5 bases and J by 5 bases, with 19 bases between them. Written as DNA, the CDR3 is TGTGCCAGCAGCCTAGACTGGAGAATCAAGGACGAGCAGTACTTC. It encodes CASSLDWRIKDEQYF.

This chain connects TRBV18 to TRBJ1-5; D ambiguous. V was pared by 5 bases and J by 10 bases, with 15 bases between. Germline-derived CDR1 and CDR2 are KGHSH and LQKENI. The CDR3 spans 13 residues. The DNA of the CDR3 is TGTGCCAGCTCAGCCGAAATTCGTGAACCCCAGCATTTT. This codes for CASSAEIREPQHF. Full variable domain (missing parts from reference TRBV18 and TRBJ1-5): NAGVMQNPRHLVRRRGQEARLRCSPMKGHSHVYWYRQLPEEGLKFMVYLQKENIIDESGMPKERFSAEFPKEGPSILRIQQVVRGDSAAYFCASSAEIREPQHFGDGTRLSIL.

V and J are TRBV10-3 and TRBJ2-7; 7 bases fit TRBD2. The V and J ends lost 11 bases and 0 bases, in that order; junction bases with no gene match: 10. This CDR3 has 14 amino acids. The germline gives CDR1 ENHRY, CDR2 SYGVKD. The CDR3 sequence: CAAREGPSSYEQYF. The CDR3 nucleotides read TGTGCCGCAAGGGAGGGACCTAGCTCCTACGAGCAGTACTTC.

The rearrangement links TRBV28 to TRBJ2-7, with D possibly being TRBD2 (5 bases). Germline V gene data show CDR1 as MDHEN and CDR2 as SYDVKM. The CDR3 has 14 residues. The V gene lost 8 bases and the J gene lost 4 bases, with 18 bases spanning the gap. CDR3 DNA sequence: TGTGCCAGCCAAGGTCGGGGTTTCGAGTACGAGCAGTACTTC. Translated, it gives CASQGRGFEYEQYF.

The V call is TRBV10-1, the J call TRBJ2-3; 8 bases are a match to TRBD1. Germline V gene data show CDR1 as WNHNN and CDR2 as SYGVQD (reference sequence). Trimming cost V 8 bases and J 4 bases; bases outside gene matches: 8. The CDR3 length is 14 residues. CDR3 coding DNA: TGCGCCAGCCAGGACAGGGAAAGGCCAGATACGCAGTATTTT. Protein: CASQDRERPDTQYF.

As to this clone: Other DNA sequences from this sample encode an identical CDR3 as well. The chain employs TRBV5-1 and TRBJ2-3, with D unresolved. CDR3 length: 15 amino acids. V was cut by 0 bases and J by 2 bases, with 10 bases left in between. Germline CDR1 and CDR2: SGHRS and YFSETQ. In DNA, the CDR3 is TGCGCCAGCAGCTTGGTGGGTACAGTCACAGATACGCAGTATTTT. The encoded protein is CASSLVGTVTDTQYF.

Note on this clone: In the same sample, other DNA sequences code for this CDR3. The gene calls are TRBV5-1 and TRBJ1-4; possibly TRBD1 for D (6 bases). The CDR3 covers 15 residues. Deletions cut 0 bases from V and 8 bases from J, with 14 bases between. From germline, CDR1 is SGHRS and CDR2 YFSETQ. The CDR3 DNA follows: TGCGCCAGCAGCTTGGGTGTGCAGGGGCGGGAAAAACTGTTTTTT. Translating gives CASSLGVQGREKLFF.

This rearrangement joins TRBV18 to TRBJ2-5, with unresolved D. The germline V gene has CDR1 KGHSH and CDR2 LQKENI. The CDR3 contains 14 residues. Trimming shortened V by 0 bases and J by 3 bases, and 8 bases separated the two germline ends. CDR3 bases: TGTGCCAGCTCACCACCGCCGGCAAAAGAGACCCAGTACTTC. The encoded protein is CASSPPPAKETQYF.

This chain joins TRBV7-6 and TRBJ2-7; either TRBD1 or TRBD2 may supply D (5 bases each). Trimming took 5 bases from V and 1 from J, leaving 21 bases between them. Germline values: CDR1 SGHVS, CDR2 FNYEAQ. The CDR3 consists of 17 residues. Here the CDR3 DNA reads TGTGCCAGCAGCCCCTACAGCAATCCGGGGCGGTCCTACGAGCAGTACTTC. The encoded protein is CASSPYSNPGRSYEQYF.

In regard to this clone: The same CDR3 arises from other DNA sequences in this sample as well. This CDR3 is CASRPTGQETQYF. The DNA for the CDR3 is TGTGCCAGCAGGCCGACAGGGCAAGAGACCCAGTACTTC. This rearrangement joins TRBV11-2 to TRBJ2-5; 7 nucleotides line up with TRBD1. V lost 6 bases and J lost 2; bases outside the gene matches: 3. The CDR3 has 13 residues. Germline V gene data show CDR1 as SGHAT and CDR2 as FQNNGV.